A single sample is the source of the 9 T cell receptor beta chains below, sequenced in a study of blood T cell repertoires in COVID-19. The method was immunoSEQ multiplex PCR; TCRdb's version includes in-frame clones alone and lacks a portion of them. The sample has 200,000 or so clones, roughly nine tenths seen once. Sequenced sample: PBMCs or T cells enriched from blood (not recorded which). These receptors originate from a woman between 40 and 50 years old with acute COVID-19.

The chain's CDR3 is CATSREPQGVASNEQFF. The CDR3 DNA follows: TGTGCCACCAGCAGAGAGCCCCAGGGGGTCGCATCCAATGAGCAGTTCTTC. The V call is TRBV15, the J call TRBJ2-1, with 7 bases matching TRBD1. Trimming cost V 0 bases and J 6 bases; bases outside gene matches: 11. Germline CDR1 reads LNHNV; CDR2 reads YYDKDF (reference sequence). This CDR3 is built from 17 residues.

The CDR3 nucleotides read TGTGCCAGCAGTGGGGAGGTGAAGCTGTTTTTT. Its protein product is CASSGEVKLFF. The chain combines TRBV2 with TRBJ2-2, with a weak D call TRBD2 (6 bases). The CDR3 length is 11 residues. Deletions cut 4 bases from V and 12 bases from J, with 9 bases between. Germline V lookup: CDR1 SNHLY, CDR2 FYNNEI.

This chain connects TRBV5-1 to TRBJ2-2; D perhaps matches TRBD2 (6 bases). The length of the CDR3 is 14 residues. CDR1 SGHRS and CDR2 YFSETQ come from the germline V gene. V dropped 4 bases and J dropped 6 bases, with 13 bases sitting between them. The CDR3 reads CASSPEGRAGELFF. CDR3 in DNA: TGCGCCAGCAGCCCGGAGGGTCGGGCCGGGGAGCTGTTTTTT.

This clone appeared once. The CDR3 DNA sequence: TGTGCCAGCAGTTTATTCAGGCACTCCAATGAGCAGTTCTTC. This sequence encodes CASSLFRHSNEQFF. The chain has TRBV27 and TRBJ2-1; D unclear. CDR3 size: 14 residues. The ends were cut back, 1 base at V and 6 bases at J, with 10 bases in the middle. The V gene's germline CDR1 is MNHEY and CDR2 SMNVEV (reference sequence).

This sequence joins TRBV6-4 and TRBJ2-1; a weak D match, TRBD2 (5 bases). There are 15 residues in the CDR3. From germline, CDR1 is MRHNA and CDR2 SNTAGT. Between the trimmed V and J ends, which lost 8 bases and 4 bases, there was a span of 18 bases. The CDR3 DNA reads as TGTGCCAGCGCCGTGGGCGGAGGTGGGTACAATGAGCAGTTCTTC. It translates to CASAVGGGGYNEQFF.

This chain links TRBV6-5 with TRBJ2-3; TRBD2 might be the D (5 bases). The CDR3 consists of 14 residues. Trimming stripped 5 bases from V and 1 base from J, with 10 bases between. The germline CDR1 and CDR2 sequences are MNHEY and SVGAGI. The CDR3, as DNA: TGTGCCAGCAGTACGGGATACGGCACAGATACGCAGTATTTT. Translating it yields CASSTGYGTDTQYF.

The chain is built from TRBV7-9 and TRBJ1-1, with D possibly matching TRBD1 (5 bases). Trimming removed 5 bases at V and 0 bases at J, with 7 bases between. This CDR3 region has 13 residues. CDR1 and CDR2 from the germline V gene are SEHNR and FQNEAQ (reference sequence). CDR3 region: CASSLDMNTEAFF. CDR3 bases: TGTGCCAGCAGCCTGGACATGAACACTGAAGCTTTCTTT.

This rearrangement joins TRBV7-2 to TRBJ1-4; 7 nucleotides agree with TRBD1. The CDR3 covers 15 residues. Germline loops: CDR1 SGHTA, CDR2 FQGNSA. The trim removed 5 bases at V and 4 bases at J, leaving 7 bases unmatched. The DNA for the CDR3 is TGTGCCAGCAGCCGTCGACAGGGCCATAATGAAAAACTGTTTTTT. Translating gives CASSRRQGHNEKLFF.

This chain connects TRBV7-6 to TRBJ2-2; D gene uncertain. The CDR3 has 12 amino acids. Trimming took off 1 base at V and 7 bases at J, with 4 bases between the two ends. Germline V gives CDR1 SGHVS, CDR2 FNYEAQ. CDR3 in DNA: TGTGCCAGCAGCTTAGGTCACGGGGAGCTGTTTTTT. Protein product: CASSLGHGELFF.